Below are 2 T cell receptor beta chains sequenced from a single sample in a study of blood T cell repertoires in COVID-19. Some clones are missing from TCRdb's copy, which holds only in-frame ones; the method was immunoSEQ multiplex PCR. The data contain some 270,000 clones, about 85% of them singletons. Sequencing was performed on PBMCs or T cells enriched from blood (not recorded which). All receptors derive from a woman between 50 and 59 years old who had been exposed to COVID-19.

The chain couples TRBV7-2 to TRBJ2-1, with D perhaps matching TRBD2 (6 bases). CDR3 size: 16 residues. Per the germline V gene, CDR1 is SGHTA and CDR2 is FQGNSA. Trimming left V 1 base short and J 3 bases short, with 13 bases between. The CDR3: CASSLGWRGGYNEQFF. The CDR3 DNA follows: TGTGCCAGCAGCTTAGGCTGGCGGGGCGGCTACAATGAGCAGTTCTTC.

V is TRBV30 and J is TRBJ1-2; weak D call: TRBD1 (5 bases). The length of the CDR3 is 13 residues. Germline CDR1 reads GTSNPN; CDR2 reads SVGIG (reference sequence). Trimming pared 0 bases from V and 4 bases from J, leaving 9 bases between. CDR3 nucleotide sequence: TGTGCCTGGAGTGTGGGGGGAGCCTATGGCTACACCTTC. Translating it yields CAWSVGGAYGYTF.